One T cell receptor (beta chain) is described in this entry. Assay: immunoSEQ multiplex PCR; the TCRdb copy retains only in-frame clones and omits some. The sample lists under 70,000 clones; 86% were seen once. The sample belongs to a study of technical replicates of blood from a few donors. J gave up 3 bases and V 5 bases, and 10 bases lay outside the gene matches. CDR1 SGHTA and CDR2 FQGNSA come from the germline V gene. This CDR3 has 15 residues. Sequencing was done on a sample of PBMCs. The receptor was isolated from a human donor in good health. Some clones in this sample may be carry-over from other donors' samples. The V gene is TRBV7-2, the J gene TRBJ2-7, with 7 bases matching TRBD1. The CDR3: CASSPGQQTHYEQYF. In DNA, the CDR3 is TGTGCCAGCAGCCCGGGACAGCAAACTCACTACGAGCAGTACTTC.